This TCR beta chain was identified in a study of blood T cell repertoires in COVID-19. Whole-study context: T cells, B-cell-depleted T cells, or PBMCs supplied cDNA or gDNA.

Authors' processing steps: Nucleated cell counts were estimated from reference gene primer amplification. Only in-frame clones appear in the TCRdb table, and some are missing; sequencing was by immunoSEQ multiplex PCR. V and J calls plus clone size are reproduced from that table; the DNA served to infer D and trimming. This table holds under 450,000 clones, about 91% found once. The germline V gene has CDR1 MNHEY and CDR2 SVGAGI. V gave up 6 bases and J gave up 8 bases, with 16 bases separating them. This CDR3 is built from 14 residues. Sequencing was done on a sample of peripheral blood. The chain joins TRBV6-5 to TRBJ1-4; D uncertain. This TCR was sampled from a woman in her forties or fifties with COVID-19, enrolled during active disease. The CDR3 spells CASRGREVAEKLFF. CDR3 DNA sequence: TGTGCCAGCAGGGGGAGGGAGGTTGCCGAAAAACTGTTTTTT.